This TCR beta chain was sequenced during a study of PD-L1 blockade in urothelial cancer. The V gene's germline CDR1 is SNHLY and CDR2 FYNNEI. The CDR3 loop spans 13 amino acids. V lost 2 bases and J lost 5; bases outside the gene matches: 3. Assay: immunoSEQ multiplex PCR; the TCRdb copy retains only in-frame clones and omits some. Of 45,000 to 50,000 clones listed, approximately 89% were seen once; the top ten hold 3% to 5%. Source: PBMCs, taken around atezolizumab (anti-PD-L1) treatment. The V gene is TRBV2, the J gene TRBJ2-7, with 7 bases identical to TRBD1. This sequence originates from an elderly man with urothelial cancer. The DNA of the CDR3 is TGTGCCAGCAGTGAAACCACAGGGGACGAGCAGTACTTC. Protein sequence: CASSETTGDEQYF.